This T cell receptor beta chain is drawn from a study of blood T cells in healthy people across ages (dated by TCRdb to the mid-2010s). Regarding the study in general: Template switching captured roughly one uniquely barcoded TCR beta cDNA molecule per two T cells in model experiments. Two additional independent replicas of 1 million unique cDNA reads from the same blood draw were analyzed for two donors (one aged 18 to 29 and one aged 80 or older). To avoid experimental bias, donors of different ages were randomly spread across the sequencing lanes. The donors were split into four age groups: young (average around 15 years), middle-aged (roughly 42), aged (over 55) and long-lived (over 80). Age-related changes in TCR beta repertoire diversity were measured in the study by deep sequencing normalized with unique cDNA molecular identifiers.

This clonotype was seen at least ten times. What antigen it recognizes has not been identified. Base-call qualities are not available, and no considerably larger clone is one nucleotide away. Reading the germline V gene gives CDR1 SGHVS and CDR2 FQNEAQ. The CDR3 holds 16 amino acids from the cysteine to the phenylalanine. CDR3 DNA only is kept here, 48 bases in frame from base 1. V is reduced by 5 bases and J by 6 bases, leaving a spacing of 22 bases between them. Donors were a few dozen systemically healthy Caucasian individuals from Russia aged roughly 6 to 95 years. Approximately 11 milliliters of peripheral blood were drawn from each donor into EDTA-treated Vacutainer tubes. PBMCs were isolated by Ficoll-Paque density-gradient centrifugation, with at least 7 million obtained per sample. Total RNA, at least 6 micrograms per sample, was extracted from PBMCs with Trizol reagent. For every donor, an aliquot of PBMCs went through flow cytometry to measure the percentages of naive CD45RAhigh/CD27high T cells.

The library was produced with 5' RACE. The sequencer was an Illumina HiSeq 2500. A second PCR of roughly 6 to 11 cycles was run with a J-beta primer mix and a sample-barcoded 5' primer. A unique molecular identifier was introduced onto each TCR beta cDNA molecule by a template-switch 5' adaptor carrying 12 random nucleotides. Each sample yielded at least 2.5 million CDR3-containing paired-end reads. First-strand cDNA synthesis was performed from all RNA using the Mint cDNA synthesis kit, with priming by a TRBC-specific oligonucleotide. Following uracil-DNA glycosylase treatment, a first 18-cycle PCR with universal primers M1SS and BC2_uni_R was performed on all cDNA. As for how the authors treated the data: For normalization, 1 million high-quality reads, each with a distinct molecular identifier, were randomly selected from each sample. Instead of being binned into consensus sequences, reads with shared molecular identifiers were discarded. MiTCR, with a Q25 quality threshold and the strictest error-elimination algorithm, was used for CDR3 identification, clonotype clustering and error correction. A nonparametric unseen species model using Euler transformation provided a lower-bound estimate of total TCR beta diversity. TCRdb applied fastp at Q25 and MiXCR to the public reads, then kept only in-frame beta chains. Every distinct CDR3 protein forms one entry, paired with its most common genes and DNA. The V and J calls shown here were made by TCRdb, not taken from the authors' results. Here the sample has around 670,000 distinct CDR3 sequences; approximately 30% occur a single time. In total, the top ten clones hold about a sixth of the sample.

Summary of the overall study and its limitations: As age increased, observed TCR beta diversity per million T cells dropped in a roughly linear way, and a significant reduction was already evident by age 40. Compared with the aged group, the long-lived group had more naive CD4+ T cells, fewer expanded clones and increased TCR diversity, a pattern suggesting age selection. Because the CMV infection status of the donors was unknown, age-related changes in expanded clonotypes may potentially have been confounded. Since profiling was done on bulk unsorted PBMCs, naive and antigen-experienced compartments could not be conclusively compared. The percentage of naive T cells measured by flow cytometry correlated strongly with observed TCR beta diversity. Estimates of total diversity based on one million sequenced T cells were regarded as lower bounds and as underestimates.

The chain is made from TRBV7-8 and TRBJ2-5, and TRBD2 may be the D gene, going by 5 matching bases. Sequencing was carried out using blood. The sequence derives from a woman of 80 years or more in good health. The CDR3 amino acid sequence is: CASSPRGGAVTKTQYF. The DNA is TGTGCCAGCAGCCCCCGTGGAGGAGCCGTGACGAAGACCCAGTACTTC.